This T cell receptor beta chain was recorded in a study of cytomegalovirus exposure and HLA in healthy donors (dated by TCRdb to about 2017). Looking at the study overall: According to a later analysis, the roughly 120 validation repertoires were produced on the same platform as the roughly 600 repertoires of the first cohort. The aim of the study was to test whether cataloging public T cell receptors could identify signatures of past pathogen exposure. A separate validation cohort of over a hundred different subjects was used in addition to the roughly 670-subject first cohort. High-throughput TCR immunosequencing, statistical association of individual TCRs with disease status, and machine learning were combined to predict cytomegalovirus infection status.

Library method: the immunoSEQ multiplex PCR assay. Per the original workflow: A statistical classification framework was developed to diagnose cytomegalovirus status using the catalog of TCR beta chain sequences. TCRdb's version of the immuneACCESS table is confined to in-frame rearrangements and falls short of the full clone set. An unresolved V gene accounts for under half of the shortfall where checked; the remainder is of unknown origin. The V and J calls and the clone size are those of that table, but D and trimming were determined from the DNA. The sample table contains 110,000 to 150,000 clones; only one count was recorded for approximately 86% of them. Approximately 8.5% of the sample goes to the ten largest clones. From a lookup of the germline V gene, CDR1 and CDR2 are SGHRS and YFSETQ. V is clipped by 3 bases and J by 0 bases, and the sequence between their germline boundaries is 11 bases long. The CDR3 starts with the cysteine, ends with the phenylalanine, and has 15 residues. CDR3 DNA only is kept here, 45 bases in frame from base 1.

The donors belonged to the validation cohort of 120 subjects, which was separate from the approximately 660-subject first cohort. With respect to this clone: Its recognized antigen is unknown. No base quality values were provided; no much bigger clone lies one nucleotide off.

What the research found in general, with its limitations: In both the original and validation cohorts, the classifier was reported to diagnose cytomegalovirus status with high specificity and sensitivity. The authors suggested that the approach could potentially be generalized to other disease states and immunological phenotypes. A later analysis lacked HLA typing for the validation cohort, so it scored co-occurrence in that cohort across all 110 or so repertoires. Subsequent analysis determined that TCRs grouped into clusters in the first cohort also showed a tendency toward co-occurrence across the 120 or so validation repertoires, and 94% of cluster scores exceeded 0. A total of 150 to 200 TCR beta chains were listed by the study as associated with cytomegalovirus. In vitro tests confirmed that a few of the cytomegalovirus-associated TCR beta chains recognize cytomegalovirus antigens. Most TCR sequences were seen in very few donors, while some public TCRs were found in many individuals.

The source of this sequence is a woman aged 18-29 years in good health and CMV-seropositive. The source material was PBMCs. The chain employs TRBV5-1 and TRBJ2-3, with TRBD2 as a weak D call on 5 bases. The DNA is as follows: TGCGCCAGCAGCTGGATGGCGGGTAGCACAGATACGCAGTATTTT. This encodes CASSWMAGSTDTQYF.